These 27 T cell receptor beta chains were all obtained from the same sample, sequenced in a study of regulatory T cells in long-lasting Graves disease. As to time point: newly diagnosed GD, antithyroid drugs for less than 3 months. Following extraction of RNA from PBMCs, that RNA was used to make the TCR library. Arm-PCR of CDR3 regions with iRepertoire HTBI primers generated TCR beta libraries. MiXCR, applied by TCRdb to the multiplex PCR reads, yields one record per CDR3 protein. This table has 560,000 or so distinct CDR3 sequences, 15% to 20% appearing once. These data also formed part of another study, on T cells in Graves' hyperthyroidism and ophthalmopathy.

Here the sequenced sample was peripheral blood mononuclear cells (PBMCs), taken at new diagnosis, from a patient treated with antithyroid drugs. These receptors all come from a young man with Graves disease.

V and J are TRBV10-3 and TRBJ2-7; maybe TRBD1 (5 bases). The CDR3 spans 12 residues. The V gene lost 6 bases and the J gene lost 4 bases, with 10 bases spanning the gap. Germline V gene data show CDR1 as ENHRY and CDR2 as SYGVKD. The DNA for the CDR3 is TGTGCCATCAGCCTCACAGGTTACGAGCAGTACTTC. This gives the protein CAISLTGYEQYF.

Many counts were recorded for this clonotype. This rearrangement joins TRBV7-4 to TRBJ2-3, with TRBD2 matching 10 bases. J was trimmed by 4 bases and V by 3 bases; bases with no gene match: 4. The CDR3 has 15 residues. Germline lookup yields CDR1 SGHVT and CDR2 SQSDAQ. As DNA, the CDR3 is TGTGCCAGCAGCTTGACTAGCGGGCCCCCAGATACGCAGTATTTT. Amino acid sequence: CASSLTSGPPDTQYF.

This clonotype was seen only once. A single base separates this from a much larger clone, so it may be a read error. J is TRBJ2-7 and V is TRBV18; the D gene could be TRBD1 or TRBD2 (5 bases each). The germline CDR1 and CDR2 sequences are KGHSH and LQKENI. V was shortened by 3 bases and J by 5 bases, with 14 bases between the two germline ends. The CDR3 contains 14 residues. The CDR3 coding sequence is TGTGCCAGCTCACCCCGGGGCAGTGTGCACGAGCAGTACTTC. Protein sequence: CASSPRGSVHEQYF. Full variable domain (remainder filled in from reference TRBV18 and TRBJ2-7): NAGVMQNPRHLVRRRGQEARLRCSPMKGHSHVYWYRQLPEEGLKFMVYLQKENIIDESGMPKERFSAEFPKEGPSILRIQQVVRGDSAAYFCASSPRGSVHEQYFGPGTRLTVT.

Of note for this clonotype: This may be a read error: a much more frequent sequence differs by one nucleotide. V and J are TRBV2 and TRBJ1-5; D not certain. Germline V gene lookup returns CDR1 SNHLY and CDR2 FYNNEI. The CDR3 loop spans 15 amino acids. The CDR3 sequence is CVSTIGSNSNQPQHF. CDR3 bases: TGTGTCAGCACCATAGGAAGTAATAGCAATCAGCCCCAGCATTTT.

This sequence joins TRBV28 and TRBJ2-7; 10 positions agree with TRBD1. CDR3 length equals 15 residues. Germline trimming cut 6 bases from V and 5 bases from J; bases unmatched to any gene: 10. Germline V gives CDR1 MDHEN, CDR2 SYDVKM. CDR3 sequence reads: CASSQRQGARDEQYF. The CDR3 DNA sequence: TGTGCCAGCAGCCAAAGACAGGGGGCTAGGGACGAGCAGTACTTC.

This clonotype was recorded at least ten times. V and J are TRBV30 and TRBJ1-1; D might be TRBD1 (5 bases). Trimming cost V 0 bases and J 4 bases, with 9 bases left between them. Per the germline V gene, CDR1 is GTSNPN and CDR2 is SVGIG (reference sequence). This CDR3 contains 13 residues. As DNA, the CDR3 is TGTGCCTGGAGTGTAGGCGGGGGCACTGAAGCTTTCTTT. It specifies CAWSVGGGTEAFF.

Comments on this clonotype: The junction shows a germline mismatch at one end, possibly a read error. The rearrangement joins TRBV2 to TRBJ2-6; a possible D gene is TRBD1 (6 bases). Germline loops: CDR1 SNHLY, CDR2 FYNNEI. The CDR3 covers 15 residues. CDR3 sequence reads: CAGSHPGTGANVLTF. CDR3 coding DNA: TGTGCCGGCAGTCACCCCGGGACAGGGGCCAACGTCCTGACTTTC.

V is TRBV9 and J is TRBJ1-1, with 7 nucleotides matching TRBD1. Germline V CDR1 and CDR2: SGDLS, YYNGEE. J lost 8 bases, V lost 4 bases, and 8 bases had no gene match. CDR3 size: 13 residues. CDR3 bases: TGTGCCAGCAGCCCGGCCGGGACAGCAGAAGCTTTCTTT. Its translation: CASSPAGTAEAFF. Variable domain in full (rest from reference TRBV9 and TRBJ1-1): DSGVTQTPKHLITATGQRVTLRCSPRSGDLSVYWYQQSLDQGLQFLIQYYNGEERAKGNILERFSAQQFPDLHSELNLSSLELGDSALYFCASSPAGTAEAFFGQGTRLTVV.

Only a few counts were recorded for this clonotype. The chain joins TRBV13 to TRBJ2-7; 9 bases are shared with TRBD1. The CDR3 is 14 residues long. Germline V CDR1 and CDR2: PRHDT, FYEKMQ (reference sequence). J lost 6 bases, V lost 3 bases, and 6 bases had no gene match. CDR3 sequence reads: CASSFGQGTGEQYF. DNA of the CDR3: TGTGCCAGCAGCTTCGGACAGGGGACGGGCGAGCAGTACTTC.

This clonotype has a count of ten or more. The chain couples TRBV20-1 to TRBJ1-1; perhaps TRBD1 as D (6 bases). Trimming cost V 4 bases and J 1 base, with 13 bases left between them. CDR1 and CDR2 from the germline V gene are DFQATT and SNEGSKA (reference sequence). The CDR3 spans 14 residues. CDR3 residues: CSATSGTPNTEAFF. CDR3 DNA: TGCAGTGCTACTTCCGGGACACCGAACACTGAAGCTTTCTTT.

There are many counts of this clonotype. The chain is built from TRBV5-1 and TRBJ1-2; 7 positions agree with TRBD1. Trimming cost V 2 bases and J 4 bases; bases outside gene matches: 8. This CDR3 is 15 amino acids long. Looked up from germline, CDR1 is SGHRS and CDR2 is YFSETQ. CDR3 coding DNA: TGCGCCAGCAGCTTCGACAGGGATCCCGGCTATGGCTACACCTTC. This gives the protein CASSFDRDPGYGYTF.

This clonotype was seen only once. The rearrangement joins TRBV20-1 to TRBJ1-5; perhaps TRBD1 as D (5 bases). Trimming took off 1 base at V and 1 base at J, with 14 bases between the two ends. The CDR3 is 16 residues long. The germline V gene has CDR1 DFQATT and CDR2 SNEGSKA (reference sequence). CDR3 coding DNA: TGCAGTGCTAGAGGTTGGTCTGGGGACAGCAATCAGCCCCAGCATTTT. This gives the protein CSARGWSGDSNQPQHF.

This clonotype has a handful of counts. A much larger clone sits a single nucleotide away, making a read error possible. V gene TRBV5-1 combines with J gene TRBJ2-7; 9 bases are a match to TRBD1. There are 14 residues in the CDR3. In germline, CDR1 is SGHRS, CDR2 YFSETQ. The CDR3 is CASSQAGQGYERYF. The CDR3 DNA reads TGCGCCAGCAGCCAAGCGGGACAGGGCTACGAGCGGTACTTC. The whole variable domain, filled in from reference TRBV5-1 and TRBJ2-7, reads KAGVTQTPRYLIKTRGQQVTLSCSPISGHRSVSWYQQTPGQGLQFLFEYFSETQRNKGNFPGRFSGRQFSNSRSEMNVSTLELGDSALYLCASSQAGQGYERYFGPGTRLTVT.

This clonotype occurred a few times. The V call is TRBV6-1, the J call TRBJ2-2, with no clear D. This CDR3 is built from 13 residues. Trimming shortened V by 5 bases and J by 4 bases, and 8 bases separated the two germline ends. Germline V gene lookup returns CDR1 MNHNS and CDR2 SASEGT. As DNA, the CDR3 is TGTGCCAGCAGTCCCCCTACCACCGGGGAGCTGTTTTTT. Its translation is CASSPPTTGELFF.

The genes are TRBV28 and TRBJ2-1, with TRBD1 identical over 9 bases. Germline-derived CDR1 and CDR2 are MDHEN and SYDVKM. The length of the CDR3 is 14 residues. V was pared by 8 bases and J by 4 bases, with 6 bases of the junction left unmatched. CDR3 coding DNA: TGTGCCAGCCATGGACAGGGGCCTTACAATGAGCAGTTCTTC. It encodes CASHGQGPYNEQFF. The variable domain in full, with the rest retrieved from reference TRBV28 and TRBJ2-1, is DVKVTQSSRYLVKRTGEKVFLECVQDMDHENMFWYRQDPGLGLRLIYFSYDVKMKEKGDIPEGYSVSREKKERFSLILESASTNQTSMYLCASHGQGPYNEQFFGPGTRLTVL.

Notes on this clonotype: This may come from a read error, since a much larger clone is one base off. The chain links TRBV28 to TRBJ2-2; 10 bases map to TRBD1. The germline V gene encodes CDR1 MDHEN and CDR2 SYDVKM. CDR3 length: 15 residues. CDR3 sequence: CGSSRAGQGIGELFF. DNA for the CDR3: TGTGGCAGCAGTAGAGCGGGACAGGGGATCGGGGAGCTGTTTTTT.

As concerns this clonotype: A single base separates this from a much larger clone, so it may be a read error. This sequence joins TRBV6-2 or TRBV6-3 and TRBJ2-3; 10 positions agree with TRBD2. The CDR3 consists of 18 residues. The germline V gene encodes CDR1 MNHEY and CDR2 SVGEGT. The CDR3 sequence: CASSAPFLSGRATDTLYF. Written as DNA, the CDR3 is TGTGCCAGCAGTGCACCGTTTCTAAGCGGGAGGGCAACAGATACGCTGTATTTT.

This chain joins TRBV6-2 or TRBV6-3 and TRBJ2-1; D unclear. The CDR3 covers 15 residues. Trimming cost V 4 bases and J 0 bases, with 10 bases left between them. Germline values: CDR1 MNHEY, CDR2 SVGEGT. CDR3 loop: CASSLLVSSYNEQFF. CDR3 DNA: TGTGCCAGCAGTTTGCTAGTGTCCTCCTACAATGAGCAGTTCTTC.

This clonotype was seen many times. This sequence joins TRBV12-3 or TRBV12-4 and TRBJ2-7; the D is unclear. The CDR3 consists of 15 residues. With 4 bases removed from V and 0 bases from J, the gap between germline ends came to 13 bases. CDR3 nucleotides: TGTGCCAGCAGTTCCCGGGCCAGGAGCTCCTACGAGCAGTACTTC. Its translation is CASSSRARSSYEQYF.

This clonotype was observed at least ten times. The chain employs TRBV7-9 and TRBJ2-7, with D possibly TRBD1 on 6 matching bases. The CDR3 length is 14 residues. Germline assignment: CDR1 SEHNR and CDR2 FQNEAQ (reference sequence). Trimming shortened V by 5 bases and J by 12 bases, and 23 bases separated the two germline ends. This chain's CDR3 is CASSDPGSRGSPYF. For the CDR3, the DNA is TGTGCCAGCAGCGACCCGGGTTCCAGGGGCTCACCGTACTTC.

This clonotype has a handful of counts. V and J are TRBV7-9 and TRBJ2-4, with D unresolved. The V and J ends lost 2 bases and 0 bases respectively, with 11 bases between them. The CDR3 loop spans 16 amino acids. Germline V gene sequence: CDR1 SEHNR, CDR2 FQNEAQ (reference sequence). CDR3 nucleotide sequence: TGTGCCAGCAGCTTAATAAACAGCCTAGCCAAAAACATTCAGTACTTC. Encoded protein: CASSLINSLAKNIQYF.

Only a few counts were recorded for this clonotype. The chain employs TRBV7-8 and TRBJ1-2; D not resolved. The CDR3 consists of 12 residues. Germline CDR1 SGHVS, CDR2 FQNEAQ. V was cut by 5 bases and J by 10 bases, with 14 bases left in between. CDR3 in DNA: TGTGCCAGCAGCCCCGACCCCGGGGACTACACCTTC. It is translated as CASSPDPGDYTF.

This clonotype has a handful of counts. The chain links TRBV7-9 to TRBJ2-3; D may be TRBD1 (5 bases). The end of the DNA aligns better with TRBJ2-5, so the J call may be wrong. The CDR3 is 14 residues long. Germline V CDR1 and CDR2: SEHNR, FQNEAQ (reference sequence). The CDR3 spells CASSLEGFLETQYF. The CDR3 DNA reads TGTGCCAGCAGCTTAGAGGGGTTCTTGGAGACCCAGTACTTC.

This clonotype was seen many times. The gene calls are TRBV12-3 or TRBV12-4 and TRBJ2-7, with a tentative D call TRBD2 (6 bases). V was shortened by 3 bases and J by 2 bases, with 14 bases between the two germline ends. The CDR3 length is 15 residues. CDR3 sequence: CASSFRGGTTYEQYF. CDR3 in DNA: TGTGCCAGCAGTTTTCGGGGCGGGACGACCTACGAGCAGTACTTC.

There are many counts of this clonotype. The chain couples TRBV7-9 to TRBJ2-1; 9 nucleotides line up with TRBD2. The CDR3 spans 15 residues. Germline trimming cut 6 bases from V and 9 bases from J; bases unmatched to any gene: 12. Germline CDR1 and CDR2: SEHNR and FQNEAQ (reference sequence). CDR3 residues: CASSPLAGWSGEQFF. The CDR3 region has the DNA TGTGCCAGCAGTCCTCTAGCGGGATGGAGTGGTGAGCAGTTCTTC.

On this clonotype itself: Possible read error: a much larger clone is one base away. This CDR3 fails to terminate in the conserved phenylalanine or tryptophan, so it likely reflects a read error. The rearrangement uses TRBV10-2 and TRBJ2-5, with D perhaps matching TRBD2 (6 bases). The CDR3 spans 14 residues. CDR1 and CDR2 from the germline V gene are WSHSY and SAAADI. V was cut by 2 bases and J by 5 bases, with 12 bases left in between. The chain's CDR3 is CASSERRDRETQYL. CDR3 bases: TGCGCCAGCAGTGAGAGGCGGGACCGCGAGACCCAGTACCTC.

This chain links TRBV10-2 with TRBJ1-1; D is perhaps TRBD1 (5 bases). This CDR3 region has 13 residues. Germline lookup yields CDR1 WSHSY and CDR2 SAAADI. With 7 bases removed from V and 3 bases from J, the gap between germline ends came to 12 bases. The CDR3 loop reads CASKEGGDTEAFF. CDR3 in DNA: TGCGCCAGCAAGGAAGGAGGGGACACTGAAGCTTTCTTT.